A single sample is the source of the 4 T cell receptor beta chains below, sequenced in a study of blood T cell repertoires in COVID-19. Repertoires were generated with immunoSEQ multiplex PCR, while TCRdb's copy carries only in-frame clones and drops some. This table has about 130,000 clones, roughly four fifths appearing once. The source material was peripheral blood. The receptors were sampled from a woman between 45 and 60 years old with acute or convalescent COVID-19.

The chain couples TRBV12-3 or TRBV12-4 to TRBJ1-5, with D unresolved. Trimming cost V 6 bases and J 5 bases, with 11 bases left between them. The CDR3 consists of 13 residues. In DNA form, the CDR3 reads TGTGCCAGCAGCACCCTCAGTGATCAGCCCCAGCATTTT. It translates to CASSTLSDQPQHF.

The chain is built from TRBV5-5 and TRBJ1-2, with TRBD1 as a possible D gene (6 bases). The CDR3 consists of 14 residues. V lost 2 bases and J lost 0, with 8 bases in between. Looked up from germline, CDR1 is SGHKS and CDR2 is YYEKEE (reference sequence). CDR3 in amino acids: CASSLRTANYGYTF. CDR3 in DNA: TGTGCCAGCAGCTTAAGGACAGCTAACTATGGCTACACCTTC. The entire variable domain, with the rest obtained from reference TRBV5-5 and TRBJ1-2, is as follows: DAGVTQSPTHLIKTRGQQVTLRCSPISGHKSVSWYQQVLGQGPQFIFQYYEKEERGRGNFPDRFSARQFPNYSSELNVNALLLGDSALYLCASSLRTANYGYTFGSGTRLTVV.

The chain has TRBV6-5 and TRBJ2-7; 9 nucleotides align to TRBD2. In germline, CDR1 is MNHEY, CDR2 SVGAGI. This CDR3 has 14 residues. With V trimmed by 6 bases and J by 5 bases, 8 bases remained unmatched. CDR3 in amino acids: CASRVAGVRDEQYF. The CDR3 bases are TGTGCCAGCAGGGTAGCGGGAGTTCGGGACGAGCAGTACTTC.

V usage is TRBV30 and J usage is TRBJ1-1, with unresolved D. Germline CDR1 reads GTSNPN; CDR2 reads SVGIG (reference sequence). Trimming took off 0 bases at V and 4 bases at J, with 9 bases between the two ends. This CDR3 has 13 residues. CDR3 residues: CAWSVEEATEAFF. In DNA, the CDR3 is TGTGCCTGGAGTGTGGAGGAGGCCACTGAAGCTTTCTTT.